These 20 T cell receptor beta chains share one sample of origin, sequenced in a study of T cell repertoires in cytomegalovirus infection. TCRdb processed the reads anew with MiXCR; each CDR3 protein has one entry. The sample has a few hundred thousand distinct CDR3 sequences; over 35% are singletons. No antigen has been assigned to these receptors. The input for sequencing was cultured PBMCs, taken from culture after CMV antigen stimulation. Receptor source: a human donor in good health (CMV status not recorded). Some clones in this sample may be carry-over from other donors' samples.

This clonotype has more than one count but fewer than ten. V usage is TRBV7-2 and J usage is TRBJ2-7, with 7 bases matching TRBD2. Germline CDR1 reads SGHTA; CDR2 reads FQGNSA. Germline trimming cut 2 bases from V and 0 bases from J; bases unmatched to any gene: 4. This CDR3 is built from 15 residues. The CDR3 DNA is TGTGCCAGCAGCTTAAGAGCGGGGCTCTCCTACGAGCAGTACTTC. It encodes CASSLRAGLSYEQYF.

This clonotype was found a few times. This chain connects TRBV7-2 to TRBJ2-5; D perhaps matches TRBD1 (6 bases). Germline CDR1 and CDR2: SGHTA and FQGNSA. V lost 5 bases and J 5 bases, leaving 18 bases between the germline ends. This CDR3 contains 15 residues. Here the CDR3 reads CASSTNRRGVETQYF. Written as DNA, the CDR3 is TGTGCCAGCAGCACGAACCGCAGGGGAGTCGAGACCCAGTACTTC.

This clonotype appeared a few times. The chain has TRBV7-8 and TRBJ2-6; D tentatively reads TRBD1 or TRBD2 (5 bases each). V lost 0 bases and J lost 4, with 22 bases in between. Germline V gene lookup returns CDR1 SGHVS and CDR2 FQNEAQ. The CDR3 is 20 amino acids. For the CDR3, the DNA is TGTGCCAGCAGCTTAGCTAGACTGTCGCAGGGACGTAAGGGGGCCAACGTCCTGACTTTC. Translation gives CASSLARLSQGRKGANVLTF.

This clonotype was detected only once. This chain connects TRBV6-1 to TRBJ2-1; TRBD1 matches 7 bases. Looked up from germline, CDR1 is MNHNS and CDR2 is SASEGT. The CDR3 consists of 15 residues. V lost 3 bases and J lost 3; bases outside the gene matches: 5. CDR3 sequence (DNA): TGTGCCAGCAGTGAGGACAGGTCTATCTACAATGAGCAGTTCTTC. As protein: CASSEDRSIYNEQFF.

The chain joins TRBV27 to TRBJ1-1; D is ambiguous. The V gene lost 6 bases and the J gene lost 7 bases, with 12 bases spanning the gap. The CDR3 spans 12 residues. Germline V gene sequence: CDR1 MNHEY, CDR2 SMNVEV (reference sequence). Here the CDR3 DNA reads TGTGCCAGCAGGTTAGGACTGAATGAAGCTTTCTTT. This translates into CASRLGLNEAFF.

The genes are TRBV9 and TRBJ1-2; 7 bases match TRBD1. With V trimmed by 0 bases and J by 3 bases, 2 bases remained unmatched. Germline-derived CDR1 and CDR2 are SGDLS and YYNGEE. The CDR3 covers 14 residues. CDR3 in amino acids: CASSVDDRDYGYTF. CDR3 sequence (DNA): TGTGCCAGCAGCGTAGACGACAGGGACTATGGCTACACCTTC.

The chain has TRBV20-1 and TRBJ2-7, with a tentative D call TRBD1 (6 bases). Trimming pared 6 bases from V and 5 bases from J, leaving 17 bases between. Germline CDR1 is DFQATT and CDR2 is SNEGSKA (reference sequence). The CDR3 runs 13 residues. The CDR3 bases are TGCAGTGCCCGGAAGACAGGATACCACGAGCAGTACTTC. It translates to CSARKTGYHEQYF.

This clonotype was found a few times. A read error may produce the germline difference seen at one junction end. The J gene is TRBJ2-5, the V gene TRBV7-2, with D perhaps matching TRBD2 (6 bases). The germline CDR1 and CDR2 sequences are SGHTA and FQGNSA. The CDR3 sequence is 13 residues long. CDR3: CASRAGRQGTQYF. In DNA form, the CDR3 reads TGTGCCAGCAGGGCGGGAAGGCAAGGGACCCAGTACTTC.

This clonotype was detected a few times. This sequence joins TRBV7-3 and TRBJ2-5; weak D call: TRBD1 (6 bases). This CDR3 is built from 15 residues. Germline V CDR1 and CDR2: SGHTA, FQGTGA. The V and J ends lost 6 bases and 5 bases respectively, with 19 bases between them. Here the CDR3 reads CASSIGRGGSETQYF. DNA for the CDR3: TGTGCCAGCAGTATAGGCAGGGGTGGGAGTGAGACCCAGTACTTC.

The J gene is TRBJ2-1, the V gene TRBV6-2 or TRBV6-3; D gene uncertain. V shed 3 bases and J shed 2 bases, with 11 bases lying between them. Germline lookup yields CDR1 MNHEY and CDR2 SVGEGT. The CDR3 has 15 amino acids. The DNA of the CDR3 is TGTGCCAGCAGTTATTCAAAGGCCACCTACAATGAGCAGTTCTTC. Its translation: CASSYSKATYNEQFF.

This clonotype was seen at least ten times. The V and J genes are TRBV7-2 and TRBJ2-6; unclear D gene. Deletions cut 6 bases from V and 6 bases from J, with 21 bases between. Germline lookup yields CDR1 SGHTA and CDR2 FQGNSA. The CDR3 is 17 residues long. The CDR3 protein is CASSPTSGPLKANVLTF. The CDR3 DNA follows: TGTGCCAGCAGTCCCACGTCGGGCCCCCTTAAGGCCAACGTCCTGACTTTC.

This clonotype was seen a few times. The V call is TRBV7-2, the J call TRBJ1-1; D possibly corresponds to TRBD1 (6 bases). Germline V CDR1 and CDR2: SGHTA, FQGNSA. The germline V and J ends were trimmed by 7 bases and 3 bases, with 15 bases remaining between them. This CDR3 comprises 14 residues. CDR3 loop: CASNLKGVDTEAFF. CDR3 DNA sequence: TGTGCCAGCAACCTTAAGGGGGTGGACACTGAAGCTTTCTTT. Looking up the rest from reference TRBV7-2 and TRBJ1-1 gives the full variable domain: GAGVSQSPSNKVTEKGKDVELRCDPISGHTALYWYRQSLGQGLEFLIYFQGNSAPDKSGLPSDRFSAERTGGSVSTLTIQRTQQEDSAVYLCASNLKGVDTEAFFGQGTRLTVV.

The rearrangement links TRBV27 to TRBJ1-1; TRBD1 might be the D (5 bases). In germline, CDR1 is MNHEY, CDR2 SMNVEV (reference sequence). Trimming removed 2 bases from V and 8 bases from J, with 12 bases in between. CDR3 length equals 13 residues. The CDR3 DNA reads as TGTGCCAGCAGTTTAGAAACGGGACTGGAAGCTTTCTTT. Translating it yields CASSLETGLEAFF.

This clonotype was seen only a few times. J is TRBJ1-5 and V is TRBV12-3 or TRBV12-4; TRBD1 might be the D (5 bases). The CDR3 is 13 residues long. Deletions cut 6 bases from V and 6 bases from J, with 12 bases between. CDR3 in amino acids: CASSPGNGQPQHF. DNA for the CDR3: TGTGCCAGCAGCCCAGGGAATGGTCAGCCCCAGCATTTT.

For the CDR3, the DNA is TGTGCCAGCAGCTTAGTGTTTGGCTTCTCCTACGAGCAGTACTTC. This encodes CASSLVFGFSYEQYF. This chain links TRBV7-2 with TRBJ2-7, with D unclear. V lost 1 base to trimming and J lost 0 bases, with 10 bases between them. The germline V gene encodes CDR1 SGHTA and CDR2 FQGNSA. The CDR3 sequence is 15 residues long.

A few counts support this clonotype. CDR3 in DNA: TGTGCCAGCAGCTCCCAGGACAGGGTTGGGGAGCAGTACTTC. This sequence encodes CASSSQDRVGEQYF. The chain links TRBV7-2 to TRBJ2-7, with 8 bases aligning to TRBD1. J was trimmed by 7 bases and V by 4 bases; bases with no gene match: 9. This CDR3 has 14 residues. The germline V gene has CDR1 SGHTA and CDR2 FQGNSA.

This clonotype showed up many times. The chain links TRBV2 to TRBJ1-4; a possible D gene is TRBD1 (6 bases). Germline lookup yields CDR1 SNHLY and CDR2 FYNNEI. Deletions cut 5 bases from V and 5 bases from J, with 9 bases between. The CDR3 length is 13 residues. This CDR3 reads CASSWDTNEKLFF. The DNA for the CDR3 is TGTGCCAGCAGTTGGGACACCAATGAAAAACTGTTTTTT.

Turning to this clonotype: An end of the junction differs from the germline gene, which may be a read error. The chain has TRBV4-1 and TRBJ1-6; D unclear. There are 16 residues in the CDR3. Germline loops: CDR1 MGHRA, CDR2 YSYEKL. The CDR3 sequence: CASSQDPAGSNSPLHF. CDR3 DNA sequence: TGTGCCAGCAGCCAAGATCCGGCGGGGAGTAATTCACCCCTCCACTTT.

The rearrangement links TRBV7-2 to TRBJ2-1; TRBD2 aligns across 7 bases. Trimming took 3 bases from V and 6 from J; bases not matched to a gene: 8. Germline CDR1 reads SGHTA; CDR2 reads FQGNSA. The CDR3 runs to 15 residues. The CDR3 DNA follows: TGTGCCAGCAGCTTTAGCGGGCCTAGATTCAATGAGCAGTTCTTC. Protein: CASSFSGPRFNEQFF.

This clonotype was detected ten times or more. V is TRBV7-2 and J is TRBJ2-7; no clear D gene. Germline assignment: CDR1 SGHTA and CDR2 FQGNSA. This CDR3 region has 14 residues. The V end was cut by 1 base, the J end by 3 bases, with 10 bases between. CDR3 nucleotides: TGTGCCAGCAGCTTAGTGGGTAGCTTCTACGAGCAGTACTTC. Protein product: CASSLVGSFYEQYF.